This is a list of T cell receptor beta chains from one sample in a study of CD8 T cells in ankylosing spondylitis. TCRdb independently ran MiXCR on the 5' RACE reads; one entry per CDR3 protein. The sample carries some 340,000 distinct CDR3 sequences, 14% to 15% recorded once. The sample comprised blood, either unsorted or a sorted T cell fraction (not recorded which). These receptors originate from a male donor with ankylosing spondylitis or in good health (not recorded which). Each CDR3 is given with its conserved first and last residue.

v_call cdr3_aa
TRBV5-1 CASSLQRGTDTQYF
TRBV5-1 CASSGGTGSSYNEQFF
TRBV27 CASSFRYTGELFF
TRBV5-1 CASSPDRGLSSGANVLTF
TRBV12-3/TRBV12-4 CASRGTGGFGETQYF
TRBV12-3/TRBV12-4 CASRSLAGGRHTQYF
TRBV5-1 CASSFFRSAGELFF
TRBV6-5 CASSYAGTSSNEQFF
TRBV20-1 CSASSGDPYNEQFF
TRBV3-1 CASSQSYPPHEKLFF
TRBV4-1 CASSPNPTGGYEQYF
TRBV4-1 CASSQVTSSTGELFF
TRBV7-9 CASSLARVEQFF
TRBV6-1 CASSPPGGNTIYF
TRBV10-3 CAISPRTTTGELFF
TRBV7-9 CASSLAQGTREAFF
TRBV19 CASSSEIQGTFPYEQYF
TRBV10-3 CAIRGQTDTQYF
TRBV5-1 CASSPELGQVVEKLFF
TRBV9 CASSVGPGQGATEAFF
TRBV15 CATSRAARVQETQYF
TRBV12-3/TRBV12-4 CASSLRTLGQFF
TRBV20-1 CSAHGGYTNYEQYF
TRBV5-1 CASMVGGRTDTQYF
TRBV6-5 CASSLDTGPNYGYTF
TRBV3-1 CASSQGDRKNSLTYGYTF
TRBV5-4 CASSFSLDRVGKQFF
TRBV5-1 CASSENTSGNEQFF
TRBV7-9 CASSSRGGQMTYEQYF
TRBV20-1 CSARDKPYNEQFF
TRBV5-8 CASSFNTGAFMNTEAFF
TRBV10-3 CATAGGDSNQPQHF
TRBV29-1 CSVGGSRRGGYTF
TRBV9 CASSTRGQGNTGELFF
TRBV5-6 CASSSLAGGPGETQYF
TRBV12-3/TRBV12-4 CASSPQTGSNSPLHF
TRBV5-1 CASSLALAGDRETQYF
TRBV6-6 CASSYMANTEAFF
TRBV12-3/TRBV12-4 CASSLKGRGQYF
TRBV20-1 CSAFGGLSGVYNEQFF
TRBV5-1 CASSQDDQGAQYF
TRBV12-3/TRBV12-4 CASSFKKGYGYTF
TRBV27 CASSPRQGNGAFF
TRBV24-1 CATSDRGRVGTEAFF
TRBV5-1 CASSLSASNTGELFF
TRBV2 CASRPPAGEDQETQYF
TRBV6-5 CASSYSRGNGGYTF
TRBV3-1 CASTSGTGNEDTQYF
TRBV20-1 CSATGLSPYNEQFF
TRBV12-3/TRBV12-4 CASSGGGAAVGELFF
TRBV29-1 CSAPGGFYGYTF
TRBV6-6 CASSYADRAQYF